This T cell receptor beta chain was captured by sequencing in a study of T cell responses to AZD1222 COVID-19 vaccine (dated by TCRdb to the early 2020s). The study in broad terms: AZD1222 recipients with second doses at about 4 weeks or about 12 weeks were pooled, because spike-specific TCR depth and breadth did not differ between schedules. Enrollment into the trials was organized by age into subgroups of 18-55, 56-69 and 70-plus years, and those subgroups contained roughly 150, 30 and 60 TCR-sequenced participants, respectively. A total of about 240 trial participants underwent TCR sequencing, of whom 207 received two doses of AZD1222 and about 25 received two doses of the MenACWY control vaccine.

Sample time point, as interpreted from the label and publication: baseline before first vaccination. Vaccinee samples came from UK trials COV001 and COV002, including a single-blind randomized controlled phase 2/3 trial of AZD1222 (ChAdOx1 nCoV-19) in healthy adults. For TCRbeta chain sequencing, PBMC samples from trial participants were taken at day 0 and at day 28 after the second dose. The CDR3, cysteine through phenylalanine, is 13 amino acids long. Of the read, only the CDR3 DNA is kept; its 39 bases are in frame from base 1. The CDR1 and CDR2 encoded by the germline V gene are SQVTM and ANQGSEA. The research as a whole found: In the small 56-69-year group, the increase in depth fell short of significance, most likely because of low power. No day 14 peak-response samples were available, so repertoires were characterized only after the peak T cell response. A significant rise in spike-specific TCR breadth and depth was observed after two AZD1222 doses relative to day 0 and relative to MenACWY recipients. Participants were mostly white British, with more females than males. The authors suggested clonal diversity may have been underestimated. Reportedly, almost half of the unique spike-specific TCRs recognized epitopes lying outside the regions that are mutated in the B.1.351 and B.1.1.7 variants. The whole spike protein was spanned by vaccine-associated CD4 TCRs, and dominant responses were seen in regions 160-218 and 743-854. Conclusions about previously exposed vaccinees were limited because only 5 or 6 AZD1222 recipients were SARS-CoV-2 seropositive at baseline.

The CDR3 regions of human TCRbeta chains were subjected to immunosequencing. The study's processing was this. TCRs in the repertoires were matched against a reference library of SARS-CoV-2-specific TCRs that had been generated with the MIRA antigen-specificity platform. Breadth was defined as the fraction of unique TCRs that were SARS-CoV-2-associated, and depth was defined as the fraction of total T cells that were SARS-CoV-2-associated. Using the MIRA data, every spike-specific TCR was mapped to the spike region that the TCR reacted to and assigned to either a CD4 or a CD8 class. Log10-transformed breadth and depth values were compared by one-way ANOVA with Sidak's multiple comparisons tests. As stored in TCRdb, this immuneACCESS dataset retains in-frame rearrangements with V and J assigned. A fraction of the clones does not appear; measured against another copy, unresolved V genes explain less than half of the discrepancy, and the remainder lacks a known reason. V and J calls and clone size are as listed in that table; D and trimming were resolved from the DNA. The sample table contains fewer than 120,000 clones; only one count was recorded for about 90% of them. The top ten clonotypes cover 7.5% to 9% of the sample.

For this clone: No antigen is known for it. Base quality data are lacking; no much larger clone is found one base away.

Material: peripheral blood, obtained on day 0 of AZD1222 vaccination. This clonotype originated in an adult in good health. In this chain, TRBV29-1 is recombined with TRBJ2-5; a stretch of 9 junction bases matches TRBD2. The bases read TGCAGTACCCAGCGGGGGGCGCAGAAGACCCAGTACTTC. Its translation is CSTQRGAQKTQYF.